Listed here is a single TCR beta chain. Its antigen is unidentified. The V gene's germline CDR1 is KGHSH and CDR2 LQKENI. V lost 7 bases and J lost 8; bases outside the gene matches: 8. The CDR3 length is 13 residues. Clones were sequenced by immunoSEQ multiplex PCR, and TCRdb holds only the in-frame ones, with some missing. Of approximately 26,000 clones in the sample, more than 65% were seen once. These data belong to a study of cytotoxic CD8 clonotypes in ibrutinib-treated CLL. For the study at large: For this cohort, patients were some eleven relapsed/refractory and around 16 treatment-naive, while roughly 17 were IGHV unmutated. Responses: approximately 25 partial, 2 complete; after median roughly 5.5 years, 14 stayed remitted, approximately twelve progressed. Mean per-sample yields comprised 255,043 productive templates and approximately 97,000 productive rearrangements.

Regarding the study as a whole: Ibrutinib response saw clonality rise, and progression saw it return toward baseline.

This receptor was identified in a human donor with chronic lymphocytic leukemia. The sequenced sample was PBMCs, obtained after 12 months of ibrutinib treatment. The chain uses TRBV18 and TRBJ1-1; 9 bases are shared with TRBD1. CDR3 nucleotide sequence: TGTGCCAGCTTAGCTAGCGGGACAGGGGAAGCTTTCTTT. This gives the protein CASLASGTGEAFF. The full variable domain, with the rest looked up from reference TRBV18 and TRBJ1-1, is NAGVMQNPRHLVRRRGQEARLRCSPMKGHSHVYWYRQLPEEGLKFMVYLQKENIIDESGMPKERFSAEFPKEGPSILRIQQVVRGDSAAYFCASLASGTGEAFFGQGTRLTVV.